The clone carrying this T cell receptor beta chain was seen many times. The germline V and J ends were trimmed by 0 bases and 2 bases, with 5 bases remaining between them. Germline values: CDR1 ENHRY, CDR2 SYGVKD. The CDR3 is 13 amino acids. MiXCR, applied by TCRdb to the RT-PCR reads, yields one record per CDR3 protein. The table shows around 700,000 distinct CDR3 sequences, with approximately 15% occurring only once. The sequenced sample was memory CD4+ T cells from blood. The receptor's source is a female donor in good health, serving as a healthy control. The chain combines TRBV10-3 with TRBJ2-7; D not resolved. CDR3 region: CAISESSTYEQYF. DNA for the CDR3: TGTGCCATCAGTGAGTCGAGTACCTACGAGCAGTACTTC.